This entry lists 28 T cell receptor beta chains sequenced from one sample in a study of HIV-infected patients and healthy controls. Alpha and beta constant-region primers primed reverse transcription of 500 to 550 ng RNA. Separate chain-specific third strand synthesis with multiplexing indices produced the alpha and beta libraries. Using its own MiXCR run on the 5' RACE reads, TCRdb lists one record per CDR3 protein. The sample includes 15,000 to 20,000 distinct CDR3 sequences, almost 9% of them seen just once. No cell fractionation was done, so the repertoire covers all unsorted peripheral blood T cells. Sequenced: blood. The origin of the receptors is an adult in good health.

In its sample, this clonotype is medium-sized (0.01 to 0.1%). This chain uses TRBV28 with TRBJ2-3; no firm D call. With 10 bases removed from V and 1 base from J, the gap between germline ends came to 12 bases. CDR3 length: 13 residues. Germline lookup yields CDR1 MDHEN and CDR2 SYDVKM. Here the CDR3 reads CATRREGTDTQYF. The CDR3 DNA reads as TGTGCCACCCGGAGAGAAGGCACAGATACGCAGTATTTT. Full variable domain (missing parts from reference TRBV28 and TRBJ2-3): DVKVTQSSRYLVKRTGEKVFLECVQDMDHENMFWYRQDPGLGLRLIYFSYDVKMKEKGDIPEGYSVSREKKERFSLILESASTNQTSMYLCATRREGTDTQYFGPGTRLTVL.

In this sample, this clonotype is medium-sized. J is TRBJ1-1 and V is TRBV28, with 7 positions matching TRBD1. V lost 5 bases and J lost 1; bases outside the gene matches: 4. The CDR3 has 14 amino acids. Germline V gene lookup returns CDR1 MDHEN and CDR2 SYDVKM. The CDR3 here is CASSPRQGNTEAFF. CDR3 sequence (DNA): TGTGCCAGCAGTCCCCGACAGGGGAACACTGAAGCTTTCTTT.

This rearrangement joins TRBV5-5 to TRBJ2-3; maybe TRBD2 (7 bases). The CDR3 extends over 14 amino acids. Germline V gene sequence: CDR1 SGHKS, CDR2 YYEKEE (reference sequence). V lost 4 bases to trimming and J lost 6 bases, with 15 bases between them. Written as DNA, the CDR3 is TGTGCCAGCAGCCGAGGGGGGGGGGCCGATACGCAGTATTTT. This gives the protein CASSRGGGADTQYF.

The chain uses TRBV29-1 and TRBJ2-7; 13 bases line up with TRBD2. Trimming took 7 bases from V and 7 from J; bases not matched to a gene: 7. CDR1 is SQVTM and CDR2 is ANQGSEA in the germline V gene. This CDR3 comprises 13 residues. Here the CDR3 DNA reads TGCAGCGGCAGGACTAGCGGGAGTAGTGAGCAGTACTTC. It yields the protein CSGRTSGSSEQYF.

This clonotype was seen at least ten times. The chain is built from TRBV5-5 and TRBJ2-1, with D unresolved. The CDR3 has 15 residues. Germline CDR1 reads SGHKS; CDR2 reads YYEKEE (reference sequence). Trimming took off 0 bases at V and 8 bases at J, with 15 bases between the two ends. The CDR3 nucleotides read TGTGCCAGCAGCTTGGTCTTGCCGGCTAGTTATGAGCAGTTCTTC. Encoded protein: CASSLVLPASYEQFF.

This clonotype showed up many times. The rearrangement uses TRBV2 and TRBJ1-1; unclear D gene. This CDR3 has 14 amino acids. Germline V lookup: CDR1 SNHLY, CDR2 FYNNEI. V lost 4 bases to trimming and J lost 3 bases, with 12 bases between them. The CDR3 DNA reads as TGTGCCAGCAGTGTCGAGGGAGGTGACACTGAAGCTTTCTTT. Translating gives CASSVEGGDTEAFF.

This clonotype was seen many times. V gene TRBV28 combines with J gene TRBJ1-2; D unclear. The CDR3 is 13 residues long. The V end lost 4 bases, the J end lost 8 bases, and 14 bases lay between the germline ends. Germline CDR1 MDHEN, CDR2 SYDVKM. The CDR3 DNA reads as TGTGCCAGCAGTTGGGATACTCAATTCGGCTACACCTTC. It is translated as CASSWDTQFGYTF.

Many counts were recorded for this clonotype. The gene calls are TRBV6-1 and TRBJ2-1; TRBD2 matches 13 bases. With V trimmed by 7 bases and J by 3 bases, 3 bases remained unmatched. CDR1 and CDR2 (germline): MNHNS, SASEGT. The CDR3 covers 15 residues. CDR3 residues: CASMGLAGSYNEQFF. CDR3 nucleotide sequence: TGTGCCAGCATGGGACTAGCGGGGAGCTACAATGAGCAGTTCTTC.

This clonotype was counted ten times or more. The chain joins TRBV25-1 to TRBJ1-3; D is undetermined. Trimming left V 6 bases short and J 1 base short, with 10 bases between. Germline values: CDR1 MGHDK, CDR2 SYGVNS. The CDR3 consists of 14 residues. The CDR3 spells CASRKRDSGNTIYF. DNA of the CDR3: TGTGCCAGCAGAAAGAGGGATTCTGGAAACACCATATATTTT.

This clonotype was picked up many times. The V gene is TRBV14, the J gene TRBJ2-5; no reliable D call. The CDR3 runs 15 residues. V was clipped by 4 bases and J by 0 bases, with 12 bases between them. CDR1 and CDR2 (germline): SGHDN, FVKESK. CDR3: CASSPGYPYQETQYF. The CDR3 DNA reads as TGTGCCAGCAGCCCGGGCTACCCGTACCAAGAGACCCAGTACTTC.

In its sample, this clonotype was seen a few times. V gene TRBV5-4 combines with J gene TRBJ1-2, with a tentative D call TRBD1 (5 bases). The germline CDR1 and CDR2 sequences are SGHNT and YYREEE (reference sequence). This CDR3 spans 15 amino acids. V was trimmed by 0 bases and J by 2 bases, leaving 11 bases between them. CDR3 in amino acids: CASSLAAQGNYGYTF. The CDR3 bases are TGTGCCAGCAGCTTGGCCGCGCAGGGAAACTATGGCTACACCTTC.

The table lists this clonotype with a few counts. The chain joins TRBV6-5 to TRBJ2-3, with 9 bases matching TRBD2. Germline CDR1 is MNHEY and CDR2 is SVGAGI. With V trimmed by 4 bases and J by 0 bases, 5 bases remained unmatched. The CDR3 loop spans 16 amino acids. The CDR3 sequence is CASSSTTSGSTDTQYF. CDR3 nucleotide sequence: TGTGCCAGCAGTTCCACGACTAGCGGTAGCACAGATACGCAGTATTTT.

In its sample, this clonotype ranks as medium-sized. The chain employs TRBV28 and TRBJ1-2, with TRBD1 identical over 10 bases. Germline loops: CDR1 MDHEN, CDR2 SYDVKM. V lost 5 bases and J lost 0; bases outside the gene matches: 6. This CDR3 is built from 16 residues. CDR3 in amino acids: CASSASGQGANYGYTF. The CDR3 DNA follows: TGTGCCAGCAGTGCGTCCGGACAGGGGGCTAACTATGGCTACACCTTC.

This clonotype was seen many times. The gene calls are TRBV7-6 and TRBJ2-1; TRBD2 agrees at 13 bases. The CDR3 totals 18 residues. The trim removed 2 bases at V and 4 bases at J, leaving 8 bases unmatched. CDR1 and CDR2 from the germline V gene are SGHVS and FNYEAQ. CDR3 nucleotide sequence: TGTGCCAGCAGCTTATACGGGACTAGCGGGGCCCTATACAATGAGCAGTTCTTC. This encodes CASSLYGTSGALYNEQFF. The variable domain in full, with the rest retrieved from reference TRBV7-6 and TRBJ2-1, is GAGVSQSPRYKVTKRGQDVALRCDPISGHVSLYWYRQALGQGPEFLTYFNYEAQQDKSGLPNDRFSAERPEGSISTLTIQRTEQRDSAMYRCASSLYGTSGALYNEQFFGPGTRLTVL.

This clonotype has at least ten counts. CDR3 sequence reads: CASSSFRLDPDTQYF. CDR3 DNA sequence: TGTGCCAGCAGTTCTTTTCGCCTCGATCCAGATACGCAGTATTTT. The chain carries TRBV6-2 or TRBV6-3 and TRBJ2-3; no reliable D call. CDR1 and CDR2 (germline): MNHEY, SVGEGT. V was pared by 4 bases and J by 4 bases, with 15 bases between. The CDR3 covers 15 residues.

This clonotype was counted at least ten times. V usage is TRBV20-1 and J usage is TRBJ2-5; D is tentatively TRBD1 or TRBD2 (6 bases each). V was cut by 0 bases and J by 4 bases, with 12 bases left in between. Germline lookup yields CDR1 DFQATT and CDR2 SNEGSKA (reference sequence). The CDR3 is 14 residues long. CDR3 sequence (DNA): TGCAGTGCTAGAGATGCCGGGGGCACAGAGACCCAGTACTTC. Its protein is CSARDAGGTETQYF.

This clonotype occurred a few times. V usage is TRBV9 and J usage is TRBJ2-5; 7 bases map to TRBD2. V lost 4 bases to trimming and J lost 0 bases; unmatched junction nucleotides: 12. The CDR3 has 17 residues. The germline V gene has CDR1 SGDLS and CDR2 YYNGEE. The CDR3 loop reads CASSPRPASGNQETQYF. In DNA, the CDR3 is TGTGCCAGCAGCCCCCGTCCGGCTAGCGGAAACCAAGAGACCCAGTACTTC.

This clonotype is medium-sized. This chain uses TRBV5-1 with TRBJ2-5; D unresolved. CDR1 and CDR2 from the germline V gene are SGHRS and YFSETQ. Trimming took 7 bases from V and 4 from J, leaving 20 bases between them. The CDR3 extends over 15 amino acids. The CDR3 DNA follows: TGCGCCAGCTCGGAAGGGCTGAAACACGGAGAGACCCAGTACTTC. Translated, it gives CASSEGLKHGETQYF. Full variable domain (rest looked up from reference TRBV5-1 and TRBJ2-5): KAGVTQTPRYLIKTRGQQVTLSCSPISGHRSVSWYQQTPGQGLQFLFEYFSETQRNKGNFPGRFSGRQFSNSRSEMNVSTLELGDSALYLCASSEGLKHGETQYFGPGTRLLVL.

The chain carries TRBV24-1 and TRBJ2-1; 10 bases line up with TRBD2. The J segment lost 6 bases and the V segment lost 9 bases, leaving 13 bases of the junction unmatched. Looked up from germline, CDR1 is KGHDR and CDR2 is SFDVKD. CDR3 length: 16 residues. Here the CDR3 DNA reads TGTGCCACCGGAGATTCTAGCGGGAGCATCGTCAATGAGCAGTTCTTC. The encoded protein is CATGDSSGSIVNEQFF.

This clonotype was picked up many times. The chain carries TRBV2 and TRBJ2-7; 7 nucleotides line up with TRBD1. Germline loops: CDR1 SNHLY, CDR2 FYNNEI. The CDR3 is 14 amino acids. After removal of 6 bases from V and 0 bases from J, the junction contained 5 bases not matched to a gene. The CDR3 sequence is CASRWDSSSYEQYF. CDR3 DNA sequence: TGTGCCAGCAGATGGGACAGTAGCTCCTACGAGCAGTACTTC.

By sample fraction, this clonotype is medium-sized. The CDR3: CASSLALGQYYGYTF. As DNA, the CDR3 is TGTGCCAGCAGCTTAGCGCTCGGACAGTACTATGGCTACACCTTC. This chain joins TRBV7-2 and TRBJ1-2; TRBD1 is a possible D gene (6 bases). From germline, CDR1 is SGHTA and CDR2 FQGNSA. V gave up 0 bases and J gave up 3 bases, with 11 bases separating them. The CDR3 loop spans 15 amino acids.

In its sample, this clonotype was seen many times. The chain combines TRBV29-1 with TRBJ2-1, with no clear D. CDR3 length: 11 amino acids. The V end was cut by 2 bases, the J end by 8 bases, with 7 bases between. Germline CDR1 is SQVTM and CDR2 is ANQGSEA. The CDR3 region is CSVELADEQFF. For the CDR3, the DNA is TGCAGCGTTGAACTTGCTGATGAGCAGTTCTTC.

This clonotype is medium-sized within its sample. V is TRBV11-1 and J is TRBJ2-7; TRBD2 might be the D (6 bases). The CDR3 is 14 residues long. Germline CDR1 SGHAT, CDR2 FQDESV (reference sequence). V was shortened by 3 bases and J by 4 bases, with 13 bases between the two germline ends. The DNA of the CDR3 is TGTGCCAGCAGCTTCACCGGGACTCAATACGAGCAGTACTTC. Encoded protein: CASSFTGTQYEQYF.

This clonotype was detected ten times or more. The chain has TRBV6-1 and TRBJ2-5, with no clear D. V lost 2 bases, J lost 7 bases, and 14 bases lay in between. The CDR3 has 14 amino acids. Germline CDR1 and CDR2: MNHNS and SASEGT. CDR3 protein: CASSEHQRVGTQYF. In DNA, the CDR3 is TGTGCCAGCAGTGAACACCAGCGAGTAGGGACCCAGTACTTC.

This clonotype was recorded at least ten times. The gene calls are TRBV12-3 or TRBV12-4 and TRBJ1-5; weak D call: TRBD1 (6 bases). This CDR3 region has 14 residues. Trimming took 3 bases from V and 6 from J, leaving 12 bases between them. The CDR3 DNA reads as TGTGCCAGCAGTTTCGGGACAATCTCTCAGCCCCAGCATTTT. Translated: CASSFGTISQPQHF.

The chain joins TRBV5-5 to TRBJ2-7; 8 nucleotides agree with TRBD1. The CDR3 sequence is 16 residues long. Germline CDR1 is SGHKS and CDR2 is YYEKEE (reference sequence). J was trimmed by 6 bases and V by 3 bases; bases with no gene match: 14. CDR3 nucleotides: TGTGCCAGCAGCTCACGAGCGACGCAGGGGGCCGGCGAGCAGTACTTC. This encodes CASSSRATQGAGEQYF.

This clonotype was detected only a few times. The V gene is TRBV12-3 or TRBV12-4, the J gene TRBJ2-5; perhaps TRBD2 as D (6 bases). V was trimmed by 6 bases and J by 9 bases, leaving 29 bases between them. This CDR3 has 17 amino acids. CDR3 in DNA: TGTGCCAGCAGCTTAAAGGACTACACGGGCCCGGTGACGGCCCAGTACTTC. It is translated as CASSLKDYTGPVTAQYF.

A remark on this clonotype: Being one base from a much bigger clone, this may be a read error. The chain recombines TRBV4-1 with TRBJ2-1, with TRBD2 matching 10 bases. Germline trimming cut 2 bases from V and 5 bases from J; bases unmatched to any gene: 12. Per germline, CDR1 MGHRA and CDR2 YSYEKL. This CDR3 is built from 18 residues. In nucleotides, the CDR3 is TGCGCCAGCAGCCAATTTGCTCTCCCGGGACTAGCGAACAATGAGCAGTTCTTC. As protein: CASSQFALPGLANNEQFF.